This TCR beta chain was sequenced in a study of shared clonotypes between healthy human individuals (TCRdb year 2020). Background for the entire study: Three men and two women, aged 18 to 49 years, made up the cohort. Per donor, three plates each were used for CD4 naive and CD4 memory, two for CD8 naive, and one for CD8 memory. The study deeply sequenced blood TCR repertoires of about 5 healthy adults to estimate repertoire size and the extent of clonotype sharing between individuals. Libraries were prepared and TCR repertoires were sequenced by different laboratories using diverse techniques, in order to increase sequencing depth and limit assay-specific biases. Between about 0.85 and 9.5 billion PBMCs per donor were obtained by leukapheresis. Results the study describes overall, beyond this receptor: Around 5.4% of naive CD4, around 3.6% of naive CD8, approximately 2.2% of memory CD4, and 0.4% of memory CD8 clonotypes were shared across several donors. Naive subsets generally had larger estimated clonotype richness than memory subsets did. The small number of donors limited the genetic and exposure-history diversity represented. Clonotypes shared by all four sorted-subset donors showed higher generation probabilities than non-shared clonotypes. Incomplete sequencing was indicated by rarefaction of sorted-subset datasets, despite the large sequencing depth. Sampling was restricted to blood, and TCR repertoires in tissue are likely to differ from TCR repertoires in blood. Based on pairwise subsampling, the degree of clonotype sharing among donors was expected to be affected by sequencing depth.

Using the deep immunoSEQ assay, TCR CDR3 regions were amplified from genomic DNA by multiplex PCR. For each cell subset, the extracted genomic DNA was distributed evenly across all wells of several immunoSEQ 96-well plates, and each plate served as one replicate. For sorted subsets, each replicate PCR was loaded with 200 ng genomic DNA, equivalent to 30,000 or so T cell genomes. Purified libraries were quantified with a Qubit 3.0 fluorometer, sized on a Bioanalyzer 2100, and re-quantified with the KAPA Library Quantification kit. Every immunoSEQ 96-well plate was sequenced on a separate single-read 150-cycle Illumina NextSeq 550 flow cell. The authors' analysis ran thus. Because the immunoSEQ output included only junctional sequences and no quality scores, the filtering could not be the same as the filtering used for full-length reads. To assign V/J genes and CDR3, sequences were annotated using PyIR, a Python wrapper for IgBLAST v1.9, with IMGT germline references. Reads were removed for weak V/J assignments (E-value above 1e-6), missing CDR3, stop codons, out-of-frame junctions, or ambiguous translated residues. V3J clonotypes were defined by identical inferred V gene, J gene, and CDR3 amino acid sequence. Percentage overlap between repertoires was calculated by dividing the number of shared unique clonotypes by the size of the smaller repertoire. Richness of each repertoire was evaluated using RTK rarefaction, the Chao1 estimator, and Recon v2.1 estimates of unobserved clonotypes. For all TCRbeta clonotypes obtained by the gDNA method from a few donors, generation probabilities were computed with OLGA. Not all clones reach the TCRdb copy of this immuneACCESS table, which keeps in-frame sequences only. Checked studies attribute under half of the gap to unresolved V genes and leave the rest unexplained. That table furnishes V, J and clone size, whereas the DNA furnished D and trimming. For this sample there are roughly 1,100,000 clones; around 76% appear just once. The ten largest clonotypes hold roughly 1.4% of the sample.

With respect to this clone: Its antigen is unknown. Nothing much larger sits one base from this clone, and base qualities are not available.

Healthy HIV-negative adults with no recently reported acute infections or vaccinations were included as donors. Every donor was a Caucasian adult residing in Nashville, Tennessee, USA. CD4+ T cells were enriched by magnetic negative selection; naive cells were then positively selected on CD45RA, and the negative fraction formed the memory subset. After blood collection by leukapheresis, PBMCs were isolated using Ficoll-Histopaque density gradient centrifugation and then cryopreserved in the vapor phase of liquid nitrogen. Purity and quantity of every magnetically sorted T cell population were checked by analytical flow cytometry. Genomic DNA was isolated from each sorted fraction and quantified by UV absorbance on a Nanodrop 2000c. The source is a man between 18 and 29 years old in good health. The sequenced material came from memory CD4+ T cells sorted from blood. Per the publication, the cell subset or site label means: CD45RA-negative fraction.

The DNA reads TGCGCCAGCAGCTTGGATTGGGCAGACTATAGAAACACCATATATTTT. Its amino acids are CASSLDWADYRNTIYF. The chain is encoded by TRBV5-1 joined to TRBJ1-3, with no confident D gene call. Trimming at the junction amounts to 0 bases on V and 5 bases on J, and the germline ends lie 15 bases apart. The germline V gene provides CDR1 SGHRS and CDR2 YFSETQ. From its cysteine to its phenylalanine, the CDR3 spans 16 amino acids. Just the 48-base CDR3 DNA is kept, in frame starting at base 1.